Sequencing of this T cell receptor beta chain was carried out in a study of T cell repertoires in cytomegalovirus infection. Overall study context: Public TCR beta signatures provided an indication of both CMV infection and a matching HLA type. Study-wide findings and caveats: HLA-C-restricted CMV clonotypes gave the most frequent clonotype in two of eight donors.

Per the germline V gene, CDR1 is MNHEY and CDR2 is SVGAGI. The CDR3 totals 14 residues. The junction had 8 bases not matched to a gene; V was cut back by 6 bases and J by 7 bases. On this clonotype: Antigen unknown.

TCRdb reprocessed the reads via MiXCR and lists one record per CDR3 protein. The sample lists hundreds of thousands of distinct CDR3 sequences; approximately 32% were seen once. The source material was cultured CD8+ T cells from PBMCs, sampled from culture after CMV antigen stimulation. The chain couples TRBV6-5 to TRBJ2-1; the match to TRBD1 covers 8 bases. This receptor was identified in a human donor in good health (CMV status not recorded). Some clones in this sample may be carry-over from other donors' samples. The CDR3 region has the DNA TGTGCCAGCAGCTACATGACAGGGGAGAATGAGCAGTTCTTC. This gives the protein CASSYMTGENEQFF.